The rows below give T cell receptor beta chains drawn from one sample of a study of T cell responses to AZD1222 COVID-19 vaccine. The repertoire was sequenced with immunoSEQ multiplex PCR; TCRdb's copy has only in-frame clones and lacks some. This sample has fewer than 120,000 clones; about nine tenths occur once, and the top ten carry around 1.6%. The specimen comprised peripheral blood, sampled on day 0 of AZD1222 vaccination. These TCRs come from an adult in good health. Each CDR3 is given with its conserved first and last residue. The D gene is left open where the match is weak. Only some rows state a clone size, as once, few, many or a class for expanded clones.

d_gene | abundance | j_gene | v_gene | CDR3aa | CDR3nt
NA | once | TRBJ1-5 | TRBV14 | CASSQGWGQPQHF | TGTGCCAGCAGCCAAGGGTGGGGTCAGCCCCAGCATTTT
TRBD2 | NA | TRBJ2-3 | TRBV11-3 | CASSTSAQAGDTQYF | TGTGCCAGCAGCACTAGCGCCCAGGCGGGAGATACGCAGTATTTT
NA | NA | TRBJ2-2 | TRBV6-4 | CASSDRAEGGELFF | TGTGCCAGCAGTGACCGGGCAGAGGGCGGGGAGCTGTTTTTT
NA | NA | TRBJ1-2 | TRBV6-5 | CASSQTGTAVSDYTF | TGTGCCAGCAGTCAAACCGGGACGGCGGTTTCTGACTACACCTTC
NA | NA | TRBJ1-4 | TRBV19 | CASRQATNEKLFF | TGTGCCAGCCGACAGGCAACTAATGAAAAACTGTTTTTT
NA | NA | TRBJ1-1 | TRBV7-8 | CASSLQDPNLHTEAFF | TGTGCCAGCAGCTTGCAGGACCCGAACTTGCACACTGAAGCTTTCTTT
NA | once | TRBJ1-3 | TRBV27 | CASSPRLTSAGNTIYF | TGTGCCAGCAGTCCACGACTAACGTCAGCTGGAAACACCATATATTTT
NA | NA | TRBJ1-5 | TRBV7-2 | CASSLLPGGNQPQHF | TGTGCCAGCAGCCTACTTCCAGGGGGCAATCAGCCCCAGCATTTT
TRBD2 | NA | TRBJ2-1 | TRBV6-4 | CASRTIAGAYNEQFF | TGTGCCAGCAGGACCATAGCGGGGGCATACAATGAGCAGTTCTTC
NA | NA | TRBJ1-3 | TRBV5-5 | CASSGVDTIYF | TGTGCCAGCAGCGGGGTTGACACCATATATTTT
NA | NA | TRBJ1-5 | TRBV10-3 | CAISERDRLPQHF | TGTGCCATCAGTGAGAGAGACAGGTTGCCCCAGCATTTT
NA | few | TRBJ2-3 | TRBV19 | CASSHRRDGSIQPGDTQYF | TGTGCCAGTAGCCACCGCAGGGACGGGAGTATACAACCCGGAGATACGCAGTATTTT
NA | NA | TRBJ2-7 | TRBV29-1 | CSVESGTRSYEQYF | TGCAGCGTTGAATCCGGGACTCGTTCGTACGAGCAGTACTTC
NA | NA | TRBJ1-2 | TRBV7-9 | CASSLGGGVNGYTF | TGTGCCAGCAGCTTAGGAGGGGGAGTGAATGGCTACACCTTC
NA | NA | TRBJ2-5 | TRBV9 | CASSVENF | TGTGCCAGCAGCGTAGAAAACTTC
NA | NA | TRBJ2-1 | TRBV13 | CASSLVGPTGDEQFF | TGTGCCAGCAGCTTAGTGGGTCCAACCGGGGATGAGCAGTTCTTC
TRBD1 | NA | TRBJ1-1 | TRBV5-1 | CASSPTDRGGTEAFF | TGCGCCAGCAGTCCAACCGACAGGGGAGGCACTGAAGCTTTCTTT
NA | NA | TRBJ2-7 | TRBV6-1 | CASSELSWAYEQYF | TGTGCCAGCAGTGAACTGAGCTGGGCCTACGAGCAGTACTTC
NA | once | TRBJ1-2 | TRBV12-3/TRBV12-4 | CASSTGPAVGYTF | TGTGCCAGCAGCACCGGGCCCGCGGTGGGCTACACCTTC
NA | NA | TRBJ1-2 | TRBV3-1/TRBV3-2 | CASSQDHGYTF | TGTGCCAGCAGCCAAGACCATGGCTACACCTTC
NA | NA | TRBJ1-5 | TRBV21-1 | CASPPEDRDQPQHF | TGTGCCAGCCCCCCGGAGGACAGGGATCAGCCCCAGCATTTT
NA | NA | TRBJ2-7 | TRBV7-9 | CASSFLGGNYEQYF | TGTGCCAGCAGCTTTTTAGGAGGGAACTACGAGCAGTACTTC
TRBD2 | NA | TRBJ2-7 | TRBV27 | CASKIGLAGEQYF | TGTGCCAGCAAGATTGGACTAGCAGGCGAGCAGTACTTC
NA | NA | TRBJ1-1 | TRBV6-5 | CASSFRQGGEAFF | TGTGCCAGCAGTTTTAGGCAGGGAGGTGAAGCTTTCTTT
NA | many | TRBJ1-2 | TRBV9 | CASSVDAALGYGYTF | TGTGCCAGCAGCGTAGATGCAGCCTTGGGCTATGGCTACACCTTC
NA | NA | TRBJ1-4 | TRBV6-1 | CASSELHQGFTNEKLFF | TGTGCCAGCAGTGAACTCCACCAGGGGTTCACTAATGAAAAACTGTTTTTT
NA | NA | TRBJ1-1 | TRBV7-9 | CASSLRDGGNTEAFF | TGTGCCAGCAGCTTAAGGGATGGGGGAAACACTGAAGCTTTCTTT
TRBD2 | medium-sized | TRBJ2-3 | TRBV10-1 | CASSESLAGPDTQYF | TGCGCCAGCAGTGAGTCCCTAGCGGGCCCCGATACGCAGTATTTT
NA | NA | TRBJ2-5 | TRBV6-5 | CASSYSPGGGETQYF | TGTGCCAGCAGTTACTCCCCCGGGGGCGGGGAGACCCAGTACTTC
NA | NA | TRBJ1-6 | TRBV25-1 | CASSEVLTRSPLHF | TGTGCCAGCAGTGAGGTTCTTACCCGTTCACCCCTCCACTTT
NA | NA | TRBJ2-1 | TRBV14 | CASSRGAAFRYEQFF | TGTGCCAGCAGCCGGGGAGCGGCATTTCGTTATGAGCAGTTCTTC
NA | NA | TRBJ1-3 | TRBV6-2/TRBV6-3 | CASSYSTATLISGNTIYF | TGTGCCAGCAGTTACTCGACGGCTACGTTGATCTCTGGAAACACCATATATTTT
TRBD2 | NA | TRBJ2-3 | TRBV5-8 | CASSLVMGLAELTDTQYF | TGTGCCAGCAGCTTGGTTATGGGTCTAGCGGAGCTCACAGATACGCAGTATTTT
NA | NA | TRBJ1-1 | TRBV9 | CASSVGQVNTEAFF | TGTGCCAGCAGCGTAGGGCAGGTGAACACTGAAGCTTTCTTT
NA | NA | TRBJ1-6 | TRBV5-5 | CASSPIGGDNSPLHF | TGTGCCAGCAGCCCCATAGGAGGAGATAATTCACCCCTCCACTTT